One and the same sample provided the 31 T cell receptor beta chains below, sequenced in a study of B cell selection in AIRE deficiency. TCRdb keeps only in-frame clones here, not all; method: immunoSEQ multiplex PCR. Seen here are about 22,000 clones, over 90% observed once, and the top ten hold 1.5% to 2.5%. Regulatory T cells were sorted as CD4+CD25hiCD127low/negative cells. Sequenced sample: Tregs sorted from PBMCs. The source of these receptors is a human donor with AIRE deficiency.

This sequence joins TRBV6-1 and TRBJ2-7; 12 nucleotides agree with TRBD1. The germline V gene encodes CDR1 MNHNS and CDR2 SASEGT. J gave up 4 bases and V 4 bases, and 5 bases lay outside the gene matches. The CDR3 runs to 15 residues. CDR3 residues: CASSVGQGARYEQYF. The CDR3 nucleotides read TGTGCCAGCAGTGTGGGACAGGGGGCGCGATACGAGCAGTACTTC.

The rearrangement uses TRBV11-3 and TRBJ2-3; the match to TRBD2 covers 12 bases. J lost 1 base, V lost 5 bases, and 4 bases had no gene match. The CDR3 runs to 16 residues. CDR1 and CDR2 from the germline V gene are SGHNT and YENEEA. The CDR3 DNA reads as TGTGCCAGCAGCCGTCTAGCGGGAGGGGGCACAGATACGCAGTATTTT. Translation gives CASSRLAGGGTDTQYF.

This chain connects TRBV6-6 to TRBJ2-7; D may be TRBD1 (5 bases). This CDR3 is 13 amino acids long. The germline CDR1 and CDR2 sequences are MNHNY and SVGAGI (reference sequence). V was shortened by 8 bases and J by 7 bases, with 18 bases between the two germline ends. This CDR3 reads CASVPTQGKEQYF. For the CDR3, the DNA is TGTGCCAGCGTTCCCACGCAGGGTAAAGAGCAGTACTTC.

This chain links TRBV6-1 with TRBJ2-6; D unclear. CDR3 size: 16 residues. Looked up from germline, CDR1 is MNHNS and CDR2 is SASEGT. V lost 4 bases and J lost 0, with 10 bases in between. The CDR3 is CASSGARASGANVLTF. The CDR3 DNA reads as TGTGCCAGCAGTGGAGCTAGAGCCTCTGGGGCCAACGTCCTGACTTTC.

This chain connects TRBV6-4 to TRBJ2-2; D gene uncertain. Trimming shortened V by 6 bases and J by 4 bases, and 9 bases separated the two germline ends. Germline assignment: CDR1 MRHNA and CDR2 SNTAGT. This CDR3 spans 13 amino acids. This CDR3 reads CASSQSGTGELFF. The CDR3 nucleotides read TGTGCCAGCAGCCAATCAGGCACCGGGGAGCTGTTTTTT.

The gene calls are TRBV5-4 and TRBJ2-2; the match to TRBD2 covers 10 bases. The germline CDR1 and CDR2 sequences are SGHNT and YYREEE (reference sequence). The J segment lost 2 bases and the V segment lost 4 bases, leaving 5 bases of the junction unmatched. CDR3 length: 16 residues. CDR3 region: CASSLGLAVNTGELFF. For the CDR3, the DNA is TGTGCCAGCAGCCTAGGACTAGCGGTAAACACCGGGGAGCTGTTTTTT.

The J gene is TRBJ2-1, the V gene TRBV7-2; possibly TRBD2 for D (5 bases). The CDR3 is made up of 14 amino acids. CDR1 and CDR2 from the germline V gene are SGHTA and FQGNSA. Trimming took 3 bases from V and 7 from J, leaving 13 bases between them. The CDR3 reads CASSFWGVGNEQFF. The CDR3 DNA is TGTGCCAGCAGCTTCTGGGGAGTGGGGAATGAGCAGTTCTTC.

The rearrangement uses TRBV19 and TRBJ2-1, with TRBD2 matching over 11 bases. Trimming removed 5 bases from V and 3 bases from J; junction bases left unmatched: 12. The CDR3 spans 18 residues. CDR1 and CDR2 (germline): LNHDA, SQIVND (reference sequence). CDR3: CASSPLKIAGGLYNEQFF. The CDR3 nucleotides are TGTGCCAGTAGTCCCTTAAAAATAGCGGGAGGGCTCTACAATGAGCAGTTCTTC.

In DNA, the CDR3 is TGTGCCAGCAGCTTGGCCCCTAGCACAGATACGCAGTATTTT. Protein: CASSLAPSTDTQYF. The chain combines TRBV5-4 with TRBJ2-3; D remains ambiguous. V shed 0 bases and J shed 0 bases, with 5 bases lying between them. This CDR3 is built from 14 residues. CDR1 and CDR2 (germline): SGHNT, YYREEE (reference sequence).

The gene calls are TRBV7-2 and TRBJ2-1; D is undetermined. The CDR3 is 13 residues long. The ends were cut back, 5 bases at V and 9 bases at J, with 14 bases in the middle. Germline lookup yields CDR1 SGHTA and CDR2 FQGNSA. CDR3 DNA: TGTGCCAGCAGCCCCTTTGTCCGGGCTGAGCAGTTCTTC. Protein sequence: CASSPFVRAEQFF. Variable domain in full (rest from reference TRBV7-2 and TRBJ2-1): GAGVSQSPSNKVTEKGKDVELRCDPISGHTALYWYRQSLGQGLEFLIYFQGNSAPDKSGLPSDRFSAERTGGSVSTLTIQRTQQEDSAVYLCASSPFVRAEQFFGPGTRLTVL.

In its sample, this clone ranks as medium-sized (0.01 to 0.1%). The chain recombines TRBV7-9 with TRBJ1-2; a weak D match, TRBD1 (5 bases). This CDR3 has 14 residues. From germline, CDR1 is SEHNR and CDR2 FQNEAQ (reference sequence). V was trimmed by 8 bases and J by 4 bases, leaving 17 bases between them. The CDR3 is CASDPWEGAYGYTF. The DNA of the CDR3 is TGTGCCAGCGACCCATGGGAAGGGGCCTATGGCTACACCTTC.

V gene TRBV6-5 combines with J gene TRBJ2-3; D ambiguous. Trimming took off 5 bases at V and 4 bases at J, with 13 bases between the two ends. The CDR3 covers 14 residues. Germline V CDR1 and CDR2: MNHEY, SVGAGI. This chain's CDR3 is CASSDQVEADTQYF. CDR3 bases: TGTGCCAGCAGTGACCAGGTAGAGGCAGATACGCAGTATTTT.

V usage is TRBV6-1 and J usage is TRBJ1-2, with a possible D match to TRBD1 (5 bases). Germline V gene sequence: CDR1 MNHNS, CDR2 SASEGT. The CDR3 is 13 amino acids. V was clipped by 4 bases and J by 5 bases, with 11 bases between them. CDR3 loop: CASSGRGFYGYTF. CDR3 DNA: TGTGCCAGCAGTGGGCGGGGCTTTTATGGCTACACCTTC.

This chain connects TRBV6-5 to TRBJ2-7; D gene uncertain. CDR1 is MNHEY, CDR2 SVGAGI, per germline. V lost 6 bases to trimming and J lost 1 base, with 13 bases between them. CDR3 length: 14 amino acids. As DNA, the CDR3 is TGTGCCAGCAGGAATGAGTATAGGTCCTACGAGCAGTACTTC. It specifies CASRNEYRSYEQYF.

The V gene is TRBV19, the J gene TRBJ2-7; TRBD1 or TRBD2 may be the D gene (5 bases each). The V gene's germline CDR1 is LNHDA and CDR2 SQIVND (reference sequence). This CDR3 has 16 amino acids. With 4 bases removed from V and 2 bases from J, the gap between germline ends came to 18 bases. The CDR3: CASSTRTGRFAYEQYF. The CDR3 DNA is TGTGCCAGTAGTACCCGCACGGGACGGTTCGCCTACGAGCAGTACTTC.

This clone was observed a few times. V gene TRBV28 combines with J gene TRBJ2-1; 9 bases align to TRBD2. The CDR3 loop spans 15 amino acids. The germline CDR1 and CDR2 sequences are MDHEN and SYDVKM. Trimming took 3 bases from V and 8 from J; bases not matched to a gene: 8. In DNA form, the CDR3 reads TGTGCCAGCAGTTTGGCAGCGGGAGGTCGCTATGAGCAGTTCTTC. Its protein is CASSLAAGGRYEQFF.

This chain links TRBV27 with TRBJ2-7; 12 bases map to TRBD1. The germline CDR1 and CDR2 sequences are MNHEY and SMNVEV (reference sequence). After removal of 6 bases from V and 4 bases from J, the junction contained 4 bases not matched to a gene. This CDR3 has 14 residues. In nucleotides, the CDR3 is TGTGCCAGCAGCCGGGACAGGGGGCCTTACGAGCAGTACTTC. Translating gives CASSRDRGPYEQYF.

This clone appeared once. V and J are TRBV30 and TRBJ2-4; 10 positions agree with TRBD2. Germline lookup yields CDR1 GTSNPN and CDR2 SVGIG (reference sequence). This CDR3 has 15 residues. The trim removed 4 bases at V and 4 bases at J, leaving 7 bases unmatched. The CDR3 DNA is TGTGCCTGGATTAAACCGGGACTAGCGAAAAACATTCAGTACTTC. Translated, it gives CAWIKPGLAKNIQYF. The full variable domain, its missing parts supplied by reference TRBV30 and TRBJ2-4, is SQTIHQWPATLVQPVGSPLSLECTVEGTSNPNLYWYRQAAGRGLQLLFYSVGIGQISSEVPQNLSASRPQDRQFILSSKKLLLSDSGFYLCAWIKPGLAKNIQYFGAGTRLSVL.

The CDR3 DNA reads as TGTGCCAGCAGCGTAGCTACAGGGCCCGGGGAGCTGTTTTTT. Protein: CASSVATGPGELFF. The rearrangement links TRBV9 to TRBJ2-2; possibly TRBD1 for D (6 bases). Trimming stripped 0 bases from V and 6 bases from J, with 9 bases between. The CDR3 has 14 amino acids. Germline values: CDR1 SGDLS, CDR2 YYNGEE.

In its sample, this clone was seen once. The chain is built from TRBV4-3 and TRBJ2-6, with D possibly being TRBD1 (6 bases). V lost 0 bases, J lost 2 bases, and 17 bases lay in between. The CDR3 runs 19 residues. Per the germline V gene, CDR1 is LGHNA and CDR2 is YSLEER. The CDR3 DNA follows: TGCGCCAGCAGCCAAGATCGGTACAGGGACGTCCCTGGGGCCAACGTCCTGACTTTC. It specifies CASSQDRYRDVPGANVLTF.

By frequency in the sample, this clone is large. The chain links TRBV10-1 to TRBJ1-2; possibly TRBD1 for D (6 bases). Germline values: CDR1 WNHNN, CDR2 SYGVQD (reference sequence). The CDR3 extends over 13 amino acids. V shed 6 bases and J shed 5 bases, with 13 bases lying between them. CDR3 region: CASSETGGYGYTF. CDR3 in DNA: TGCGCCAGCAGCGAGACAGGCGGATATGGCTACACCTTC.

The chain combines TRBV5-6 with TRBJ1-2, with no clear D. This CDR3 region has 16 residues. Looked up from germline, CDR1 is SGHDT and CDR2 is YYEEEE. V was clipped by 2 bases and J by 8 bases, with 22 bases between them. CDR3 coding DNA: TGTGCCAGCAGCTTTCCAAACATTTTGCGAAAGGGAGGCTACACCTTC. Translation: CASSFPNILRKGGYTF.

The chain combines TRBV6-1 with TRBJ2-5, with TRBD2 as a possible D gene (5 bases). Germline assignment: CDR1 MNHNS and CDR2 SASEGT. V was shortened by 4 bases and J by 1 base, with 10 bases between the two germline ends. The CDR3 has 14 residues. The CDR3 DNA sequence: TGTGCCAGCAGTGTTTGGGGAGCCCAAGAGACCCAGTACTTC. Its protein product is CASSVWGAQETQYF.

This rearrangement joins TRBV11-2 to TRBJ1-2, with D possibly matching TRBD1 (6 bases). The CDR3 extends over 13 amino acids. Looked up from germline, CDR1 is SGHAT and CDR2 is FQNNGV. The germline V and J ends were trimmed by 4 bases and 5 bases, with 11 bases remaining between them. The DNA for the CDR3 is TGTGCCAGCAGCTCAGGGGAGGGATATGGCTACACCTTC. Residues: CASSSGEGYGYTF.

The chain links TRBV28 to TRBJ1-2; 8 bases map to TRBD1. CDR3 length: 15 residues. J lost 4 bases, V lost 6 bases, and 10 bases had no gene match. The germline V gene has CDR1 MDHEN and CDR2 SYDVKM. The CDR3 region is CASRPPTGGFYGYTF. The CDR3 nucleotides read TGTGCCAGCAGGCCCCCTACAGGGGGATTCTATGGCTACACCTTC.

This sequence joins TRBV4-2 and TRBJ2-7; 9 bases line up with TRBD1. The V segment lost 4 bases and the J segment 6 bases; nucleotides outside the gene matches: 7. Germline values: CDR1 LGHNA, CDR2 YNFKEQ. There are 14 residues in the CDR3. CDR3 protein: CASSPGQGPFEQYF. The CDR3 DNA reads TGTGCCAGCAGCCCGGGACAGGGTCCTTTCGAGCAGTACTTC.

This chain links TRBV28 with TRBJ2-1; maybe TRBD1 (5 bases). This CDR3 is 17 amino acids long. Germline assignment: CDR1 MDHEN and CDR2 SYDVKM. The V end lost 6 bases, the J end lost 6 bases, and 24 bases lay between the germline ends. For the CDR3, the DNA is TGTGCCAGCAGGTCCCTTCTTTCAGGGCTTGTCGGCAATGAGCAGTTCTTC. It specifies CASRSLLSGLVGNEQFF.

V gene TRBV7-3 combines with J gene TRBJ2-5; D is ambiguous. The length of the CDR3 is 11 residues. Trimming stripped 1 base from V and 3 bases from J, with 0 bases between. Germline V lookup: CDR1 SGHTA, CDR2 FQGTGA. The CDR3 DNA follows: TGTGCCAGCAGCTTAAAAGAGACCCAGTACTTC. Its protein is CASSLKETQYF.

The count of this clone is one. The V and J genes are TRBV29-1 and TRBJ1-1; D uncertain. The V end lost 7 bases, the J end lost 4 bases, and 7 bases lay between the germline ends. In germline, CDR1 is SQVTM, CDR2 ANQGSEA. The CDR3 consists of 10 residues. The CDR3 region is CSAVGTEAFF. CDR3 nucleotide sequence: TGCAGCGCAGTAGGCACTGAAGCTTTCTTT.

The rearrangement uses TRBV18 and TRBJ1-1; D unresolved. The CDR3 is made up of 17 amino acids. The germline V gene encodes CDR1 KGHSH and CDR2 LQKENI. The V end lost 1 base, the J end lost 4 bases, and 19 bases lay between the germline ends. In DNA form, the CDR3 reads TGTGCCAGCTCACCACGGAAGAAGGTTCGGGAAGCCACTGAAGCTTTCTTT. The encoded protein is CASSPRKKVREATEAFF.

This clone showed up just a few times. The chain combines TRBV5-4 with TRBJ1-1; D gene unclear. Trimming removed 0 bases at V and 5 bases at J, with 11 bases between. Germline CDR1 and CDR2: SGHNT and YYREEE (reference sequence). This CDR3 comprises 14 residues. The CDR3 sequence is CASSLDAWGTEAFF. In DNA form, the CDR3 reads TGTGCCAGCAGCTTGGATGCCTGGGGAACTGAAGCTTTCTTT.